Below, 9 T cell receptor beta chains from the same sample are listed, as sequenced in a study of OX40 agonist ivuxolimab in advanced cancers. TCRdb keeps only in-frame clones here, not all; method: immunoSEQ multiplex PCR. The sample yields fewer than 65,000 clones, approximately 79% seen once. This sample comprised CD4+ or CD8+ T cells sorted from blood, obtained in a trial of the OX40 agonist ivuxolimab. The receptors were sampled from an adult with an advanced solid tumor such as melanoma, head and neck, liver or kidney cancer.

This clone was counted only a few times. This chain connects TRBV5-5 to TRBJ1-6; 7 bases are shared with TRBD1. CDR1 and CDR2 (germline): SGHKS, YYEKEE (reference sequence). Trimming cost V 4 bases and J 10 bases; bases outside gene matches: 14. The CDR3 extends over 16 amino acids. CDR3 amino acids: CASSPRWAGGSSPLHF. Written as DNA, the CDR3 is TGTGCCAGCAGCCCAAGGTGGGCAGGGGGTAGCTCACCCCTCCACTTT.

The rearrangement joins TRBV28 to TRBJ2-1; D might be TRBD1 or TRBD2, each matching 5 bases. Germline V gene lookup returns CDR1 MDHEN and CDR2 SYDVKM. The CDR3 is 15 amino acids. V was cut by 7 bases and J by 6 bases, with 19 bases left in between. CDR3 loop: CASTSPGTQANEQFF. CDR3 coding DNA: TGTGCCAGCACCTCCCCCGGGACCCAGGCCAATGAGCAGTTCTTC.

This clone showed up just a few times. The chain couples TRBV6-6 to TRBJ2-1; TRBD2 is a possible D gene (6 bases). V dropped 5 bases and J dropped 8 bases, with 22 bases sitting between them. The CDR3 is 16 amino acids. Germline values: CDR1 MNHNY, CDR2 SVGAGI (reference sequence). The DNA of the CDR3 is TGTGCCAGCAGTGGAACCCGGGGGATGGTTTATGATGAGCAGTTCTTC. Amino acids: CASSGTRGMVYDEQFF.

This chain connects TRBV7-2 to TRBJ1-3; 8 positions match TRBD1. CDR1 and CDR2 from the germline V gene are SGHTA and FQGNSA. V trimming: 5 bases; J trimming: 4 bases; junction bases outside the gene matches: 7. The CDR3 contains 15 residues. The CDR3 region has the DNA TGTGCCAGCAGCCCTACAGGGGGGAAGGGAAACACCATATATTTT. Protein product: CASSPTGGKGNTIYF.

The rearrangement uses TRBV5-1 and TRBJ1-2; TRBD1 is a possible D gene (6 bases). V was clipped by 0 bases and J by 5 bases, with 14 bases between them. From germline, CDR1 is SGHRS and CDR2 YFSETQ. CDR3 size: 15 residues. CDR3 sequence (DNA): TGCGCCAGCAGCTTGGTGGGGCAGGGGTCATATGGCTACACCTTC. Protein product: CASSLVGQGSYGYTF.

The gene calls are TRBV6-6 and TRBJ1-1; 9 bases line up with TRBD1. V shed 5 bases and J 6 bases; nucleotides not matched to a gene: 4. CDR1 is MNHNY, CDR2 SVGAGI, per germline (reference sequence). The CDR3 has 13 residues. As DNA, the CDR3 is TGTGCCAGCAGTGGGGACAGGGTCGCTGAAGCTTTCTTT. This encodes CASSGDRVAEAFF.

In this sample, this clone turned up a few times. This chain links TRBV2 with TRBJ1-1; D gene unclear. The CDR3 runs to 14 residues. The V and J ends lost 4 bases and 1 base respectively, with 10 bases between them. In germline, CDR1 is SNHLY, CDR2 FYNNEI. The CDR3 DNA follows: TGTGCCAGCAGTGGGAGAGGATGGAACACTGAAGCTTTCTTT. It translates to CASSGRGWNTEAFF.

The chain joins TRBV28 to TRBJ2-1; possible D gene TRBD2, 6 bases. Germline lookup yields CDR1 MDHEN and CDR2 SYDVKM. The ends were cut back, 6 bases at V and 7 bases at J, with 10 bases in the middle. The CDR3 length is 12 residues. The CDR3 DNA sequence: TGTGCCAGCAGACTTAGCGGTAATGAGCAGTTCTTC. This gives the protein CASRLSGNEQFF.

This clone is a singleton in its sample. J is TRBJ1-3 and V is TRBV7-2; D unclear. Germline values: CDR1 SGHTA, CDR2 FQGNSA. With 2 bases removed from V and 4 bases from J, the gap between germline ends came to 3 bases. This CDR3 comprises 12 residues. The CDR3 sequence: CASSLSGNTIYF. CDR3 nucleotides: TGTGCCAGCAGCTTATCCGGAAACACCATATATTTT.